The 19 T cell receptor beta chains given below trace back to one sample, sequenced in a study of blood T cell repertoires in COVID-19. Generated by immunoSEQ multiplex PCR, the TCRdb table keeps only in-frame clones and is missing some. The table lists 200,000 to 250,000 clones, roughly four fifths of them singletons, with 3% to 4% in the top ten. The specimen sequenced was PBMCs or T cells enriched from blood (not recorded which). These receptors were obtained from a woman aged 55-69 years who had recovered from COVID-19.

J is TRBJ2-2 and V is TRBV6-5; D is perhaps TRBD1 (5 bases). The V gene lost 6 bases and the J gene lost 3 bases, with 5 bases spanning the gap. Looked up from germline, CDR1 is MNHEY and CDR2 is SVGAGI. CDR3 length equals 12 residues. The CDR3 region is CASRQDTGELFF. CDR3 DNA sequence: TGTGCCAGCAGACAGGACACCGGGGAGCTGTTTTTT.

The table lists this clone with a few counts. This chain connects TRBV6-4 to TRBJ2-1; TRBD2 aligns across 13 bases. V was pared by 4 bases and J by 5 bases, with 5 bases of the junction left unmatched. The length of the CDR3 is 16 residues. The V gene's germline CDR1 is MRHNA and CDR2 SNTAGT. The CDR3 bases are TGTGCCAGCAGTGCCGGGACTAGCGGGGTAAACAATGAGCAGTTCTTC. Residues: CASSAGTSGVNNEQFF.

The V and J genes are TRBV18 and TRBJ2-3; the D gene is possibly TRBD1 (5 bases). V was clipped by 0 bases and J by 3 bases, with 10 bases between them. The CDR3 covers 15 residues. Germline CDR1 KGHSH, CDR2 LQKENI. The CDR3 DNA is TGTGCCAGCTCACCACCGGAAAAGGGGACAGATACGCAGTATTTT. Translated: CASSPPEKGTDTQYF.

About this clone: A far larger clone is off by one base, so a read error is likely. This chain joins TRBV4-2 and TRBJ2-7; 9 positions agree with TRBD1. The CDR3 has 14 residues. In germline, CDR1 is LGHNA, CDR2 YNFKEQ. The trim removed 4 bases at V and 0 bases at J, leaving 1 base unmatched. CDR3 region: CASSPGQGSYEQYF. In DNA, the CDR3 is TGTGCCAGCAGCCCGGGACAGGGCTCCTACGAGCAGTACTTC.

The genes are TRBV7-2 and TRBJ1-1; unclear D gene. The CDR3 spans 13 residues. The germline CDR1 and CDR2 sequences are SGHTA and FQGNSA. V lost 5 bases and J 6 bases, leaving 13 bases between the germline ends. CDR3 amino acids: CASSPRRLSEAFF. The CDR3 DNA is TGTGCCAGCAGCCCCAGAAGACTCTCTGAAGCTTTCTTT. The variable domain in full, completed from reference TRBV7-2 and TRBJ1-1, reads GAGVSQSPSNKVTEKGKDVELRCDPISGHTALYWYRQSLGQGLEFLIYFQGNSAPDKSGLPSDRFSAERTGGSVSTLTIQRTQQEDSAVYLCASSPRRLSEAFFGQGTRLTVV.

This clone was counted between two and nine times. This chain joins TRBV7-2 and TRBJ2-3, with a tentative D call TRBD2 (5 bases). With 1 base removed from V and 6 bases from J, the gap between germline ends came to 14 bases. The CDR3 length is 15 residues. Per germline, CDR1 SGHTA and CDR2 FQGNSA. The CDR3 region is CASSLVAGSEDTQYF. The CDR3 DNA follows: TGTGCCAGCAGCTTAGTGGCGGGCAGCGAGGATACGCAGTATTTT.

Worth noting for this clone: Within the sample, other DNA sequences also encode this same CDR3. This chain connects TRBV19 to TRBJ1-1; D is perhaps TRBD1 (6 bases). Trimming removed 6 bases at V and 2 bases at J, with 10 bases between. Per germline, CDR1 LNHDA and CDR2 SQIVND (reference sequence). The CDR3 has 13 amino acids. Written as DNA, the CDR3 is TGTGCCAGTAGCATGACAGGTAACACTGAAGCTTTCTTT. It yields the protein CASSMTGNTEAFF.

CDR3 DNA: TGTGCCAGCAGTCCCGACAGTTACACTGAAGCTTTCTTT. Translation gives CASSPDSYTEAFF. The rearrangement uses TRBV12-3 or TRBV12-4 and TRBJ1-1; maybe TRBD1 (5 bases). The V gene lost 5 bases and the J gene lost 3 bases, with 10 bases spanning the gap. This CDR3 is 13 amino acids long.

In the case of this clone: The identical CDR3 is also encoded by other nucleotide sequences in the sample. V is TRBV11-2 and J is TRBJ2-2; D is undetermined. The CDR3 runs 15 residues. The V end was cut by 0 bases, the J end by 1 base, with 6 bases between. Germline lookup yields CDR1 SGHAT and CDR2 FQNNGV. In DNA, the CDR3 is TGTGCCAGCAGCTTAGACCCGGTGAACACCGGGGAGCTGTTTTTT. Translated: CASSLDPVNTGELFF.

This chain connects TRBV19 to TRBJ2-3, with D perhaps TRBD1 (5 bases). CDR1 and CDR2 from the germline V gene are LNHDA and SQIVND (reference sequence). V dropped 6 bases and J dropped 6 bases, with 10 bases sitting between them. This CDR3 comprises 12 residues. CDR3: CASSQGYDTQYF. CDR3 DNA: TGTGCCAGTAGCCAGGGATACGATACGCAGTATTTT.

The chain has TRBV27 and TRBJ2-2; a possible D gene is TRBD1 (6 bases). CDR1 MNHEY and CDR2 SMNVEV come from the germline V gene (reference sequence). The V and J ends lost 3 bases and 2 bases respectively, with 7 bases between them. This CDR3 has 14 amino acids. CDR3 amino acids: CASSLGHNTGELFF. For the CDR3, the DNA is TGTGCCAGCAGTTTGGGACACAACACCGGGGAGCTGTTTTTT.

The CDR3 DNA reads TGTGCCAAGAACAGGCGGGGAACGGATGGCTACACCTTC. Protein sequence: CAKNRRGTDGYTF. The J gene is TRBJ1-2, the V gene TRBV19, with D perhaps TRBD1 (5 bases). Germline V gene data show CDR1 as LNHDA and CDR2 as SQIVND (reference sequence). CDR3 length: 13 amino acids. Trimming left V 10 bases short and J 6 bases short, with 18 bases between.

J is TRBJ2-2 and V is TRBV5-4, with 7 nucleotides matching TRBD2. Germline V gene lookup returns CDR1 SGHNT and CDR2 YYREEE (reference sequence). V shed 6 bases and J 7 bases; nucleotides not matched to a gene: 9. The CDR3 has 14 residues. CDR3 coding DNA: TGTGCCAGCACGGCAACCGGCGGGGGCGGGGAGCTGTTTTTT. Translated, it gives CASTATGGGGELFF.

V usage is TRBV4-3 and J usage is TRBJ1-5, with D maybe TRBD1 (5 bases). The germline gives CDR1 LGHNA, CDR2 YSLEER. With 0 bases removed from V and 1 base from J, the gap between germline ends came to 7 bases. The CDR3 has 15 amino acids. CDR3 protein: CASSQEQGSNQPQHF. The CDR3 DNA reads as TGCGCCAGCAGCCAAGAGCAGGGAAGCAATCAGCCCCAGCATTTT.

This clone was observed a single time. The rearrangement uses TRBV7-3 and TRBJ2-1; D unclear. The length of the CDR3 is 15 residues. Germline assignment: CDR1 SGHTA and CDR2 FQGTGA. Trimming took off 5 bases at V and 0 bases at J, with 11 bases between the two ends. CDR3 in DNA: TGTGCCAGCAGCCCTGACTCTAGCTCCTACAATGAGCAGTTCTTC. Translating gives CASSPDSSSYNEQFF. Drawing the rest from reference TRBV7-3 and TRBJ2-1, the complete variable domain is GAGVSQTPSNKVTEKGKYVELRCDPISGHTALYWYRQSLGQGPEFLIYFQGTGAADDSGLPNDRFFAVRPEGSVSTLKIQRTERGDSAVYLCASSPDSSSYNEQFFGPGTRLTVL.

V usage is TRBV7-8 and J usage is TRBJ2-7; 12 bases fit TRBD1. V was pared by 7 bases and J by 0 bases, with 16 bases of the junction left unmatched. Per germline, CDR1 SGHVS and CDR2 FQNEAQ. CDR3 length: 19 residues. The CDR3 DNA is TGTGCCAGCACCTACGTGGGACAGGGGGCCGCCCTTAGCTCCTACGAGCAGTACTTC. It specifies CASTYVGQGAALSSYEQYF.

The chain combines TRBV19 with TRBJ1-1; the match to TRBD1 covers 10 bases. The germline V gene encodes CDR1 LNHDA and CDR2 SQIVND (reference sequence). The CDR3 is 14 residues long. The V segment lost 5 bases and the J segment 7 bases; nucleotides outside the gene matches: 7. The CDR3 bases are TGTGCCAGTAGTCGGGACAGGGGTTTCGGTGAAGCTTTCTTT. Protein product: CASSRDRGFGEAFF.

The V call is TRBV4-1, the J call TRBJ2-5, with 7 bases fitting TRBD1. The CDR3 runs to 13 residues. CDR1 and CDR2 (germline): MGHRA, YSYEKL. Trimming took 4 bases from V and 4 from J; bases not matched to a gene: 3. CDR3 sequence (DNA): TGCGCCAGCAGCCCCCGGGACAGAGAGACCCAGTACTTC. Translating gives CASSPRDRETQYF.

V usage is TRBV3-1 (or the pseudogene TRBV3-2) and J usage is TRBJ2-7, with 9 bases lining up with TRBD2. The germline V gene encodes CDR1 LGHDT and CDR2 YNNKEL (reference sequence). V was clipped by 0 bases and J by 2 bases; unmatched bases: 5. This CDR3 spans 16 amino acids. The CDR3 loop reads CASSQEGLADTYEQYF. Here the CDR3 DNA reads TGTGCCAGCAGCCAAGAGGGACTAGCTGACACCTACGAGCAGTACTTC.